This entry describes one TCR beta chain. Produced via immunoSEQ multiplex PCR; TCRdb's table is partial and in-frame only. Among more than 95,000 clones listed, 70% to 90% were seen once. CDR1 is MGHRA, CDR2 YSYEKL, per germline. This CDR3 is 17 amino acids long. The V and J ends lost 3 bases and 0 bases respectively, with 17 bases between them. The sample is drawn from a study of blood T cell repertoires in COVID-19. On the study more broadly: Spain, Italy and the United States supplied samples that represented acute and convalescent COVID-19. T cells, B-cell-depleted T cells, or PBMCs supplied cDNA or gDNA.

Material: peripheral blood. V and J are TRBV4-1 and TRBJ1-2, with a possible D match to TRBD1 (5 bases). This TCR derives from a man younger than 40 with acute or convalescent COVID-19. CDR3 sequence reads: CASSQDSGTGANYGYTF. CDR3 nucleotide sequence: TGCGCCAGCAGCCAGGACTCTGGGACGGGAGCTAACTATGGCTACACCTTC.